This is a list of T cell receptor beta chains from one sample in a study of blood T cell repertoires in COVID-19. TCRdb's table, derived via immunoSEQ multiplex PCR, lists solely in-frame clones and lacks some. The data contain 200,000 to 300,000 clones, approximately 85% of them seen just once; the ten biggest clones take up 4%. Sequenced sample: peripheral blood. The receptors shown here come from a man in his fifties with acute or convalescent COVID-19. Each CDR3 is given with its conserved first and last residue. A D gene is named only where the DNA matches it firmly. Clone size is shown for a subset of rows, as once, few, many or a class of expanded clone.

D: NA; J: TRBJ2-2; size: NA; V: TRBV11-3; CDR3: CASSLSSWGRTNTGELFF; DNA: TGTGCCAGCAGCTTATCTTCTTGGGGGAGGACGAACACCGGGGAGCTGTTTTTT
D: TRBD1; J: TRBJ1-4; size: NA; V: TRBV10-1; CDR3: CASRERRQGGLNEKLFF; DNA: TGCGCCAGCAGGGAGAGAAGACAGGGGGGGCTTAATGAAAAACTGTTTTTT
D: NA; J: TRBJ2-7; size: NA; V: TRBV29-1; CDR3: CSVEDLEHYEQYF; DNA: TGCAGCGTTGAAGATCTGGAGCACTACGAGCAGTACTTC
D: TRBD2; J: TRBJ2-1; size: NA; V: TRBV6-2/TRBV6-3; CDR3: CASSYSGLAEYNEQFF; DNA: TGTGCCAGCAGTTACTCGGGACTAGCGGAATACAATGAGCAGTTCTTC
D: TRBD1; J: TRBJ2-7; size: NA; V: TRBV5-1; CDR3: CASKDRAYEQYF; DNA: TGCGCCAGCAAGGACAGGGCGTACGAGCAGTACTTC
D: NA; J: TRBJ1-2; size: NA; V: TRBV18; CDR3: CASSPAVNYGYTF; DNA: TGTGCCAGCTCACCGGCAGTGAACTATGGCTACACCTTC
D: TRBD1; J: TRBJ1-1; size: NA; V: TRBV10-1; CDR3: CASSAGDRGEAFF; DNA: TGCGCCAGCAGTGCGGGAGACAGGGGTGAAGCTTTCTTT
D: TRBD1; J: TRBJ1-1; size: NA; V: TRBV27; CDR3: CASSFVRGMNTEAFF; DNA: TGTGCCAGCAGTTTCGTCAGGGGGATGAACACTGAAGCTTTCTTT
D: TRBD1; J: TRBJ1-1; size: NA; V: TRBV9; CDR3: CASSPSGQLNTEAFF; DNA: TGTGCCAGCAGCCCTTCGGGACAGCTGAACACTGAAGCTTTCTTT
D: NA; J: TRBJ2-7; size: NA; V: TRBV10-3; CDR3: CAISTGHGQYF; DNA: TGTGCCATCAGTACCGGACATGGGCAGTACTTC
D: TRBD2; J: TRBJ2-7; size: NA; V: TRBV3-1/TRBV3-2; CDR3: CASSQGFGLAGVDEQYF; DNA: TGTGCCAGCAGCCAAGGCTTTGGACTAGCGGGAGTGGACGAGCAGTACTTC
D: TRBD1; J: TRBJ1-4; size: NA; V: TRBV18; CDR3: CASSPAGTENEKLFF; DNA: TGTGCCAGCTCACCAGCCGGGACAGAAAATGAAAAACTGTTTTTT
D: NA; J: TRBJ2-7; size: NA; V: TRBV14; CDR3: CASSQVVGSEQYF; DNA: TGTGCCAGCAGCCAAGTTGTGGGGAGCGAGCAGTACTTC
D: NA; J: TRBJ1-2; size: once; V: TRBV6-4; CDR3: CASSRTRSNYGYTF; DNA: TGTGCCAGCAGCCGGACACGATCTAACTATGGCTACACCTTC
D: NA; J: TRBJ2-5; size: NA; V: TRBV7-3; CDR3: CASSLGEGTQYF; DNA: TGTGCCAGCAGCTTGGGCGAGGGGACCCAGTACTTC